This record looks at one T cell receptor beta chain sequence and its context. Antigen: not known. Germline loops: CDR1 SGHKS, CDR2 YYEKEE (reference sequence). Trimming cost V 0 bases and J 7 bases, with 8 bases left between them. The CDR3 is 13 residues long. The data belong to a study of T-cell memory formation after mild COVID-19. Notes on the study in general: Later expanders leaned toward CD4+, whereas clones contracting from day 15 to 85 were balanced CD4/CD8.

Employing constant-segment primers, 5'RACE generated TCR alpha and TCR beta cDNA libraries bearing sample barcodes and UMIs. Each CDR3 protein is one row after TCRdb ran MiXCR on the 5' RACE reads. The data contain a few hundred thousand distinct CDR3 sequences, 25% of them singletons. Sequencing input: PBMCs or a T cell subset sorted from them (not recorded which). The receptor's source is an adult woman who had mild COVID-19 (a few samples of this study predate the infection). Cell type and time point are not known. This chain connects TRBV5-5 to TRBJ2-1; D unresolved. Written as DNA, the CDR3 is TGTGCCAGCAGCTTGGCCCGGCTAAATGAGCAGTTCTTC. It translates to CASSLARLNEQFF.